One and the same sample provided the 5 T cell receptor beta chains below, sequenced in a study of T cell clonotyping in hematopoietic cell transplantation. Only in-frame clones appear in the TCRdb table, and some are missing; sequencing was by immunoSEQ multiplex PCR. The sample includes 8,400 or so clones, roughly 62% seen only once; the top ten take around 23%. The specimen was peripheral blood mononuclear cells, collected 100 days after allogeneic stem cell transplant. The origin of the receptors is a male patient between 55 and 70 years old who had an allogeneic stem cell transplant from an unrelated donor, so the T cells may come from the graft donor. Some clones in this sample may be carry-over from other donors' samples.

This clone was detected a few times. CDR3 DNA sequence: TGTGCCTGGAGTACAGGGGATTACACCGGGGAGCTGTTTTTT. This sequence encodes CAWSTGDYTGELFF. The chain recombines TRBV30 with TRBJ2-2, with 7 bases matching TRBD1. This CDR3 comprises 14 residues. V lost 2 bases, J lost 3 bases, and 3 bases stayed unmatched. The germline V gene encodes CDR1 GTSNPN and CDR2 SVGIG (reference sequence).

V and J are TRBV10-3 and TRBJ1-6; a possible D gene is TRBD1 (5 bases). Trimming cost V 7 bases and J 14 bases, with 24 bases left between them. The CDR3 runs to 15 residues. Germline CDR1 reads ENHRY; CDR2 reads SYGVKD. The CDR3 spells CAITPGGDSFGALHF. The CDR3 region has the DNA TGTGCCATCACTCCCGGGGGGGACTCCTTTGGGGCCCTCCACTTT.

The V gene is TRBV10-1, the J gene TRBJ2-3, with D unresolved. Trimming removed 0 bases from V and 4 bases from J, with 8 bases in between. The V gene's germline CDR1 is WNHNN and CDR2 SYGVQD (reference sequence). The CDR3 has 14 amino acids. CDR3: CASSESGSPDTQYF. CDR3 bases: TGCGCCAGCAGTGAGTCCGGTAGTCCAGATACGCAGTATTTT.

This clone is termed medium-sized. The rearrangement links TRBV10-3 to TRBJ2-7; D perhaps matches TRBD1 (6 bases). Germline loops: CDR1 ENHRY, CDR2 SYGVKD. The ends were cut back, 3 bases at V and 5 bases at J, with 14 bases in the middle. This CDR3 contains 14 residues. The CDR3 nucleotides read TGTGCCATCAGTGACCCTAGTCACAGGGACGAGCAGTACTTC. The encoded protein is CAISDPSHRDEQYF.

This chain joins TRBV5-6 and TRBJ1-1; the D gene is possibly TRBD1 (5 bases). This CDR3 region has 13 residues. V lost 6 bases, J lost 5 bases, and 14 bases lay in between. The germline CDR1 and CDR2 sequences are SGHDT and YYEEEE. The CDR3 is CASTPRDGTEAFF. The CDR3 DNA reads as TGTGCCAGCACCCCCCGGGACGGAACTGAAGCTTTCTTT.